One and the same sample provided the 7 T cell receptor beta chains below, sequenced in a study of shared clonotypes between healthy human individuals. The data were produced by immunoSEQ multiplex PCR, yet TCRdb's version contains in-frame clones alone and is incomplete. This table holds about 1.5 million clones, 98% found once. Sequences were obtained from naive CD4+ T cells sorted from blood. Specified subset: CD45RA+ positively selected. The receptors were sampled from a man aged 25-45 years in good health.

J is TRBJ1-1 and V is TRBV19, with 7 bases lining up with TRBD1. CDR3 length: 19 residues. Germline loops: CDR1 LNHDA, CDR2 SQIVND (reference sequence). The V gene end was trimmed by 5 bases and the J gene end by 3 bases; junction bases not matched to a gene: 21. The CDR3 spells CASSRFEGAFLELDTEAFF. The CDR3 DNA follows: TGTGCCAGTAGTCGGTTTGAGGGGGCATTTCTGGAGTTGGACACTGAAGCTTTCTTT.

This clone has only one observation. One end of the junction varies from germline; a read error may be responsible. The rearrangement links TRBV7-7 to TRBJ2-1, with 13 positions matching TRBD2. The CDR3 length is 16 residues. The germline V gene encodes CDR1 SSHAT and CDR2 FNYEAQ (reference sequence). As DNA, the CDR3 is TGTGCTAGCAGCTTAGCACCGGGACTAGCGGGACCTAACTTGATCTTC. It yields the protein CASSLAPGLAGPNLIF.

This sequence joins TRBV7-6 and TRBJ2-7; unclear D gene. The CDR3 length is 17 residues. V shed 2 bases and J shed 0 bases, with 17 bases lying between them. Germline lookup yields CDR1 SGHVS and CDR2 FNYEAQ. CDR3 in amino acids: CASSLTDDGANSYEQYF. In nucleotides, the CDR3 is TGTGCCAGCAGCTTAACCGACGACGGCGCAAACTCCTACGAGCAGTACTTC.

On this clone: This CDR3 is also generated by other DNA sequences in the sample. This chain joins TRBV5-1 and TRBJ2-7; 9 nucleotides agree with TRBD1. This CDR3 has 15 residues. V lost 2 bases and J lost 0; bases outside the gene matches: 3. From germline, CDR1 is SGHRS and CDR2 YFSETQ. CDR3 sequence: CASSFTGGPSYEQYF. The CDR3 nucleotides are TGCGCCAGCAGCTTTACAGGGGGCCCCTCCTACGAGCAGTACTTC.

This rearrangement joins TRBV5-1 to TRBJ2-2; possible D gene TRBD2, 6 bases. Trimming left V 6 bases short and J 2 bases short, with 14 bases between. This CDR3 contains 15 residues. The germline CDR1 and CDR2 sequences are SGHRS and YFSETQ. The CDR3 region has the DNA TGCGCCAGCAAATTCGGGGGACCCAACACCGGGGAGCTGTTTTTT. Its translation is CASKFGGPNTGELFF.

J is TRBJ1-2 and V is TRBV2, with a weak D call TRBD1 (5 bases). Germline CDR1 SNHLY, CDR2 FYNNEI. V lost 7 bases to trimming and J lost 8 bases, with 14 bases between them. This CDR3 comprises 12 residues. The CDR3 loop reads CASTRQPGGYTF. The CDR3 DNA follows: TGTGCCAGCACCAGACAGCCGGGGGGCTACACCTTC. Drawing the rest from reference TRBV2 and TRBJ1-2, the complete variable domain is EPEVTQTPSHQVTQMGQEVILRCVPISNHLYFYWYRQILGQKVEFLVSFYNNEISEKSEIFDDQFSVERPDGSNFTLKIRSTKLEDSAMYFCASTRQPGGYTFGSGTRLTVV.

A remark on this clone: This same CDR3 is encoded by further DNA sequences in the sample. The rearrangement joins TRBV9 to TRBJ1-5, with D perhaps TRBD1 (5 bases). V was cut by 4 bases and J by 2 bases, with 7 bases left in between. The CDR3 contains 13 residues. Germline V lookup: CDR1 SGDLS, CDR2 YYNGEE. The CDR3 here is CASSRDRNQPQHF. The CDR3 DNA follows: TGTGCCAGCAGCCGGGACCGCAATCAGCCCCAGCATTTT.